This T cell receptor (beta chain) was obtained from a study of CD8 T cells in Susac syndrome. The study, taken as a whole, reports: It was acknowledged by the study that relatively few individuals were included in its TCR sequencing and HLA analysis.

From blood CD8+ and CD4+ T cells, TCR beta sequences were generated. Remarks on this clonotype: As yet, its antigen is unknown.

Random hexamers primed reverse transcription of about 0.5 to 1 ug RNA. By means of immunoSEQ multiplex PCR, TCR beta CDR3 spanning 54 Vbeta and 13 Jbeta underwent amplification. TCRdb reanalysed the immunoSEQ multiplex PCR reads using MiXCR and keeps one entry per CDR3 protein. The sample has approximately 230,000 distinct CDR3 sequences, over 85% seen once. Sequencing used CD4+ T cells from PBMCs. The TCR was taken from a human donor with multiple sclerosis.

The CDR3 region is CSARDDFSQPQHF. DNA for the CDR3: TGCAGTGCTAGAGATGATTTCAGTCAGCCCCAGCATTTT. This chain connects TRBV20-1 to TRBJ1-5; D is uncertain. V was trimmed by 0 bases and J by 6 bases, leaving 9 bases between them. Germline CDR1 DFQATT, CDR2 SNEGSKA (reference sequence). The CDR3 is 13 residues long.